This TCR beta chain originates from a study of shared T cell receptors in the human thymus (dated by TCRdb to 2020 to 2023). About the study as a whole: The study examined how self-reactive, shared T-cell receptor alpha chains are generated in the human thymus.

About this clone: The antigen it binds to is not known. No much larger clone exists at a distance of one base, and base qualities are not known.

Inclusive of the bounding cysteine and phenylalanine, the CDR3 is 12 residues long. The entry retains the CDR3 DNA only, 36 bases that are in frame from base 1. From the germline V gene (reference sequence), CDR1 is PRHDT and CDR2 is FYEKMQ. V loses 3 bases of germline sequence and J loses 4 bases, and the interval between the two ends is 5 bases. The library was made by the immunoSEQ multiplex PCR assay. This is the immuneACCESS table as TCRdb keeps it, with only in-frame sequences that have V and J called. A part of the clones is gone; compared with another copy, unresolved V genes explain less than half, and the rest is unexplained. This sample holds hundreds of thousands of clones; approximately 80% were observed only once. More than 0.01% of the sample comes from the top ten. This same sample was also part of a study on human thymus T cells. As described in the second report: The donors were immunologically healthy infants in Finland who had open corrective cardiac surgery for congenital heart defects. The thymus tissue came from surgical resects taken out during corrective cardiac surgery. Usage of V and J gene segments appeared to be biased in both the thymic and the peripheral blood repertoires. The related research reported highly overlapping thymic TCR repertoires among unrelated individuals. The study used under ten infant thymus samples plus four related peripheral blood samples to characterize TCR alpha and beta repertoires. Donor ages ranging from about 7 to 244 days were recorded, and a handful of male and a couple of female infants were included in the cohort. Thymocytes were mechanically released from the tissue and were stored as pellets of 10-30 million cells at -70 degrees C. A QIAsymphony instrument was used to extract genomic DNA from frozen cell pellets. The immunoSEQ multiplex PCR assay was used to amplify the TCRB and TCRAD loci from a standardized amount of quality-controlled genomic DNA. The amplicons covered the V(D)J region and were long enough to include the CDR3 and to identify the V and J genes. Through the commercial immunoSEQ service, the amplicons were sequenced on an Illumina platform. Corrections for primer bias and sequencing errors followed previously described methods, while TCRAD and TCRB definitions were based on the IMGT database. The repertoires were analysed using immunoSEQ Analyzer 3.0 and VDJTools for basic statistics, V/J segment usage, diversity estimates, rarefaction and pairwise overlap. Diversity was estimated with Chao1, ChaoE, Efron-Thisted, Shannon and inverse Simpson indices, and also on datasets down-sampled to the smallest sample. Repertoire overlap was determined by strict matching of CDR3 nucleotide sequence, V gene and J gene, and Jaccard-based multidimensional scaling clustering was applied. On average, thymus samples gave roughly 800,000 unique TCRB clonotypes, whereas blood samples gave about 84,000.

The rearranged chain carries TRBV13 and TRBJ2-3, with the D segment identity uncertain. This receptor was taken from a boy in the first two years of life with a congenital heart defect. Donor details come from another sample of the same person, matched by shared clones. Input material: thymocytes. The DNA sequence reads TGTGCCAGCAGCTTGGGCTCAGATACGCAGTATTTT. This encodes CASSLGSDTQYF.